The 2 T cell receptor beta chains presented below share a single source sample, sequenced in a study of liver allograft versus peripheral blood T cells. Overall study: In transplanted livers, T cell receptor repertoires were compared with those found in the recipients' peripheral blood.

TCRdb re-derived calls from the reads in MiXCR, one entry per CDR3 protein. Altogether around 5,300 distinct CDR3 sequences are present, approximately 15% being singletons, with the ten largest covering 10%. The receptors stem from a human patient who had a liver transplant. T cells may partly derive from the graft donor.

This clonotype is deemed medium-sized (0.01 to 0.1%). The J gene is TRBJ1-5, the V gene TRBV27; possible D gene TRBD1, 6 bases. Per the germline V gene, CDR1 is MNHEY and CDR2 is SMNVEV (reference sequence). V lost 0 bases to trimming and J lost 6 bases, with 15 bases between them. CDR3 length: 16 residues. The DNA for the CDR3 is TGTGCCAGCAGTTTATCGGCCACCCGAGGGGGTCAGCCCCAGCATTTT. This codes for CASSLSATRGGQPQHF.

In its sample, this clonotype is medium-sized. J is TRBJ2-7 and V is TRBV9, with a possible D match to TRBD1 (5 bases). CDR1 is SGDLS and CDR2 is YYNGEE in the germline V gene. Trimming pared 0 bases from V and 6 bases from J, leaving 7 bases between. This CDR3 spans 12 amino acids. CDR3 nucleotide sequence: TGTGCCAGCAGCGTAGGTAGGGGCGAGCAGTACTTC. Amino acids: CASSVGRGEQYF.